A selection of T cell receptor beta chains follows, all from one sample in a study of blood T cell repertoires in COVID-19. TCRdb keeps only in-frame clones here, not all; method: immunoSEQ multiplex PCR. Here the sample spans some 60,000 clones, roughly three quarters being singletons. The specimen sequenced was peripheral blood. All receptors come from a human donor in a cohort sampled during active COVID-19. Both conserved end residues are part of each CDR3. The D gene is left open where the match is weak. For some rows the clone size is stated as once, few or many, or as a class when expanded; others skip it.

d_gene,v_gene,j_gene,abundance,CDR3nt,CDR3aa
.,TRBV14,TRBJ1-2,.,TGTGCCAGCAGCCAAGGAGTGGGGGGGTACTATGGCTACACCTTC,CASSQGVGGYYGYTF
TRBD2,TRBV19,TRBJ2-3,.,TGTGCCAGTAGGGGCGAGCGGGGCCGCACAGATACGCAGTATTTT,CASRGERGRTDTQYF
TRBD1,TRBV10-3,TRBJ1-1,.,TGTGCCATCAGTGAGAATGGGGGACAGGCGGAAGCTTTCTTT,CAISENGGQAEAFF
TRBD2,TRBV19,TRBJ2-1,.,TGTGCCAGTACGGCTAGCGGGAGTTCGAACAATGAGCAGTTCTTC,CASTASGSSNNEQFF
.,TRBV13,TRBJ2-3,.,TGTGCCAGCAGCTTAACAGGGTCAGAGGGGTATTTT,CASSLTGSEGYF
TRBD1,TRBV7-6,TRBJ2-3,.,TGTGCCAGCAGCTCGGGACAGGGGGCGGCAGATACGCAGTATTTT,CASSSGQGAADTQYF
.,TRBV6-5,TRBJ2-7,few,TGTGCCAGCAGTTTCGGGAGCTCCTACGAGCAGTACTTC,CASSFGSSYEQYF
TRBD1,TRBV5-6,TRBJ1-3,few,TGTGCCAGCAGCTCCTTCCGGGACAGGGGGTATCTTTCTGGAAACACCATATATTTT,CASSSFRDRGYLSGNTIYF
.,TRBV5-1,TRBJ1-2,few,TGCGCCAGCAGCCGCACCGACACTCCTAACTATGGCTACACCTTC,CASSRTDTPNYGYTF
.,TRBV6-5,TRBJ2-2,.,TGTGCCAGCAGGCACAGTAGAGGGATCGGGGAGCTGTTTTTT,CASRHSRGIGELFF
.,TRBV4-2,TRBJ1-6,.,TGTGCCAGCAGCCAAGGGCCCTCGAATTCACCCCTCCACTTT,CASSQGPSNSPLHF
TRBD1,TRBV29-1,TRBJ1-2,once,TGCAGCGTTATACAGGGGGGCAACTATGGCTACACCTTC,CSVIQGGNYGYTF
.,TRBV5-1,TRBJ1-2,medium-sized,TGCGCCAGCAGCTGGGACAAGAGCTATGGCTACACCTTC,CASSWDKSYGYTF
.,TRBV28,TRBJ1-5,.,TGTGCCAGCAGTTTAGCGGCACCAGAACAGCCCCAGCATTTT,CASSLAAPEQPQHF
.,TRBV12-3/TRBV12-4,TRBJ2-1,.,TGTGCCAGCGGGACATCCTCCTACAATGAGCAGTTCTTC,CASGTSSYNEQFF
TRBD1,TRBV5-5,TRBJ1-6,.,TGTGCCAGCAGCAGGGACAGCGATAATTCACCCCTCCACTTT,CASSRDSDNSPLHF
TRBD2,TRBV14,TRBJ2-1,.,TGTGCCAGCAGCTTTCGGACTAGCGGCGGGGGTGAGCAGTTCTTC,CASSFRTSGGGEQFF
.,TRBV3-1/TRBV3-2,TRBJ1-2,.,TGTGCCAGCAGCCAAGGGAGGACAGTGTATGGCTACACCTTC,CASSQGRTVYGYTF
.,TRBV7-2,TRBJ1-3,.,TGTGCCAGCAGCATCTTCACAGGGATCTCTGGAAACACCATATATTTT,CASSIFTGISGNTIYF
TRBD2,TRBV3-1/TRBV3-2,TRBJ2-1,.,TGTGCCAGCAGCCCCGGACTAGCGGGAGCCAATGAGCAGTTCTTC,CASSPGLAGANEQFF
TRBD1,TRBV6-5,TRBJ1-4,.,TGTGCCAGTATCCGGGACAGGGGCGGGGAAAAACTGTTTTTT,CASIRDRGGEKLFF
.,TRBV5-1,TRBJ1-2,.,TGCGCCAGCAGCGGAGATTTGAACTATGGCTACACCTTC,CASSGDLNYGYTF
.,TRBV29-1,TRBJ1-4,.,TGCAGCCACCGGGGACGGGAGAATGAAAAACTGTTTTTT,CSHRGRENEKLFF
TRBD2,TRBV11-2,TRBJ2-7,.,TGTGCCAGCAGCTTAGGGGGGGGAGTCGACGAGCAGTACTTC,CASSLGGGVDEQYF
TRBD2,TRBV5-1,TRBJ2-7,once,TGCGCCAGCAGCCCCCGACTAGCGGGACCCTACGAGCAGTACTTC,CASSPRLAGPYEQYF
TRBD1,TRBV27,TRBJ1-3,.,TGTGCCAGCAGTCGACAGGGCCTCTCTGGAAACACCATATATTTT,CASSRQGLSGNTIYF
.,TRBV24-1,TRBJ2-7,.,TGTGCCACCAGCGGAGGTTACGAGCAGTACTTC,CATSGGYEQYF
TRBD2,TRBV7-2,TRBJ2-5,.,TGTGCCAGCAGCCCCGTAGCGGGGGCCCTACAAGAGACCCAGTACTTC,CASSPVAGALQETQYF
.,TRBV13,TRBJ1-1,.,TGTGCCAGCAGCAACCCAGTCACAGGGCCAGGGGCTTTCTTT,CASSNPVTGPGAFF
.,TRBV18,TRBJ1-3,.,TGTGCCAGCTCACTAAATACGGGGAACCAAGTGGGAAACACCATATATTTT,CASSLNTGNQVGNTIYF
.,TRBV2,TRBJ1-1,.,TGTGCCAGCAATCAGGGGATGAACACTGAAGCTTTCTTT,CASNQGMNTEAFF
TRBD2,TRBV4-1,TRBJ2-1,.,TGCGCCAGCAGCCGCGGACTAGCCTTCCGCGACAATGAGCAGTTCTTC,CASSRGLAFRDNEQFF
.,TRBV12-3/TRBV12-4,TRBJ2-5,.,TGTGCCAGCAGGGGGTTGGAGGGTAACCAGTACTTC,CASRGLEGNQYF